This TCR beta chain was observed in a study of T cell responses to AZD1222 COVID-19 vaccine. Findings and limits, study-wide: Across spike, vaccine-associated CD4 TCRs were found, dominant at 160-218 and 743-854. Just a handful of people given AZD1222 tested seropositive at baseline. Sampling captured repertoires only after the peak T cell response.

A note on this clone: Antigen: not known.

The table came from immunoSEQ multiplex PCR; TCRdb's copy has only in-frame clones and leaves some out. This table has under 200,000 clones, around nine tenths appearing once. V shed 0 bases, J shed 0 bases, and the junction held 5 bases outside the gene matches. The germline V gene has CDR1 SGHRS and CDR2 YFSETQ. The CDR3 totals 17 residues. J is TRBJ2-1 and V is TRBV5-1, with 8 bases fitting TRBD2. The input for sequencing was peripheral blood, taken 28 days after the second dose of the MenACWY control vaccine. This clonotype was obtained from an adult who received the MenACWY meningococcal vaccine as a control. CDR3 residues: CASSLVVTSGSYNEQFF. As DNA, the CDR3 is TGCGCCAGCAGCTTGGTCGTTACTAGCGGCTCCTACAATGAGCAGTTCTTC.